One and the same sample provided the 28 T cell receptor beta chains below, sequenced in a study of OX40 agonist ivuxolimab in advanced cancers. Clones were read by immunoSEQ multiplex PCR, and TCRdb kept only the in-frame ones, dropping some. The sample has around 20,000 clones; 60% to 80% are singletons. This specimen consisted of CD4+ or CD8+ T cells sorted from blood, obtained in a trial of the OX40 agonist ivuxolimab. The receptors stem from an adult with an advanced solid tumor such as melanoma, head and neck, liver or kidney cancer.

V usage is TRBV27 and J usage is TRBJ2-7, with D possibly TRBD2 on 5 matching bases. There are 17 residues in the CDR3. V was trimmed by 4 bases and J by 4 bases, leaving 23 bases between them. Germline V gene sequence: CDR1 MNHEY, CDR2 SMNVEV (reference sequence). DNA for the CDR3: TGTGCCAGCAGTTCCCCCTGGGATTGGCGGGTCATTTACGAGCAGTACTTC. Amino acids: CASSSPWDWRVIYEQYF.

The chain links TRBV6-5 to TRBJ2-3, with 7 bases matching TRBD2. Germline CDR1 and CDR2: MNHEY and SVGAGI. The CDR3 is made up of 13 amino acids. Trimming removed 5 bases from V and 4 bases from J; junction bases left unmatched: 3. The CDR3 loop reads CASSAGEADTQYF. The CDR3 region has the DNA TGTGCCAGCAGTGCGGGGGAAGCAGATACGCAGTATTTT.

This chain links TRBV6-5 with TRBJ1-5; 8 bases fit TRBD1. V shed 6 bases and J 7 bases; nucleotides not matched to a gene: 8. This CDR3 has 14 amino acids. CDR1 is MNHEY and CDR2 is SVGAGI in the germline V gene. CDR3 region: CASSQGAAQQPQHF. Written as DNA, the CDR3 is TGTGCCAGCAGCCAGGGGGCCGCGCAACAGCCCCAGCATTTT.

The rearrangement uses TRBV27 and TRBJ2-5; D is perhaps TRBD2 (6 bases). Trimming shortened V by 2 bases and J by 5 bases, and 9 bases separated the two germline ends. The CDR3 loop spans 13 amino acids. Germline V CDR1 and CDR2: MNHEY, SMNVEV (reference sequence). CDR3: CASSLIGGETQYF. DNA for the CDR3: TGTGCCAGCAGTTTAATTGGGGGGGAGACCCAGTACTTC.

V gene TRBV28 combines with J gene TRBJ2-2; no clear D. V lost 3 bases, J lost 8 bases, and 19 bases lay in between. This CDR3 region has 16 residues. The germline V gene encodes CDR1 MDHEN and CDR2 SYDVKM. The CDR3 nucleotides read TGTGCCAGCAGTTTTGAGGACCAAACCGTTCATGGGGAGCTGTTTTTT. Translating it yields CASSFEDQTVHGELFF.

The chain employs TRBV27 and TRBJ2-1; TRBD2 aligns across 13 bases. The CDR3 has 16 amino acids. V was clipped by 5 bases and J by 6 bases; unmatched bases: 7. Per germline, CDR1 MNHEY and CDR2 SMNVEV (reference sequence). CDR3 coding DNA: TGTGCCAGCAGTGCAGGACTAGCGGGAGTCGGCAATGAGCAGTTCTTC. Encoded protein: CASSAGLAGVGNEQFF.

The V and J genes are TRBV28 and TRBJ1-1; D is undetermined. Germline V CDR1 and CDR2: MDHEN, SYDVKM. The CDR3 consists of 15 residues. V was cut by 3 bases and J by 4 bases, with 15 bases left in between. CDR3 sequence reads: CASSFEESFTTEAFF. As DNA, the CDR3 is TGTGCCAGCAGTTTCGAGGAGTCCTTTACCACTGAAGCTTTCTTT.

The chain employs TRBV27 and TRBJ2-7; 7 nucleotides align to TRBD2. The V gene end was trimmed by 6 bases and the J gene end by 3 bases; junction bases not matched to a gene: 11. Germline V gives CDR1 MNHEY, CDR2 SMNVEV (reference sequence). This CDR3 region has 15 residues. In DNA form, the CDR3 reads TGTGCCAGCAGCGTAGGGAGTGCTAGCGGCTACGAGCAGTACTTC. This translates into CASSVGSASGYEQYF.

This sequence joins TRBV7-2 and TRBJ2-7, with D possibly TRBD1 on 6 matching bases. V was shortened by 2 bases and J by 0 bases, with 14 bases between the two germline ends. Germline CDR1 and CDR2: SGHTA and FQGNSA. The CDR3 is made up of 16 amino acids. The CDR3 loop is CASSLSATGLSYEQYF. As DNA, the CDR3 is TGTGCCAGCAGCTTATCGGCGACAGGACTCTCCTACGAGCAGTACTTC.

The chain employs TRBV6-6 and TRBJ1-4, with TRBD1 matching over 7 bases. This CDR3 is built from 14 residues. V lost 2 bases and J lost 8; bases outside the gene matches: 5. The germline V gene encodes CDR1 MNHNY and CDR2 SVGAGI (reference sequence). The CDR3 bases are TGTGCCAGCAGTTACGGGGCAGGGGGGGAAAAACTGTTTTTT. Its translation: CASSYGAGGEKLFF.

The V call is TRBV5-1, the J call TRBJ1-5; D gene uncertain. CDR3 length: 15 residues. V lost 3 bases, J lost 0 bases, and 10 bases lay in between. In germline, CDR1 is SGHRS, CDR2 YFSETQ. DNA for the CDR3: TGCGCCAGCAGCTCCGGGCTTCATAGCAATCAGCCCCAGCATTTT. It translates to CASSSGLHSNQPQHF.

V usage is TRBV6-6 and J usage is TRBJ2-7, with a weak D call TRBD1 (6 bases). Germline V gene sequence: CDR1 MNHNY, CDR2 SVGAGI (reference sequence). This CDR3 is 13 amino acids long. V lost 5 bases and J lost 1, with 9 bases in between. The CDR3 reads CASSPDSSYEQYF. The CDR3 region has the DNA TGTGCCAGCAGTCCGGACAGTTCCTACGAGCAGTACTTC.

J is TRBJ2-5 and V is TRBV4-3; 8 nucleotides agree with TRBD2. J was trimmed by 4 bases and V by 8 bases; bases with no gene match: 9. Germline V gene lookup returns CDR1 LGHNA and CDR2 YSLEER. This CDR3 contains 14 residues. CDR3 loop: CASGPRGGPETQYF. The CDR3 DNA follows: TGCGCCAGCGGTCCCCGGGGGGGCCCAGAGACCCAGTACTTC.

This clone has more than one count but fewer than ten. The chain couples TRBV7-3 to TRBJ1-2, with 9 bases fitting TRBD1. The length of the CDR3 is 16 residues. J lost 8 bases, V lost 4 bases, and 14 bases had no gene match. Germline V gene sequence: CDR1 SGHTA, CDR2 FQGTGA. CDR3 protein: CASSSDGGQGVKGYTF. For the CDR3, the DNA is TGTGCCAGCAGCTCCGACGGGGGACAGGGTGTTAAGGGCTACACCTTC.

This clone occurred a few times. This chain links TRBV15 with TRBJ2-5, with a weak D call TRBD2 (6 bases). This CDR3 spans 14 amino acids. V was cut by 5 bases and J by 3 bases, with 13 bases left in between. Per germline, CDR1 LNHNV and CDR2 YYDKDF (reference sequence). CDR3 residues: CATSGLGGEETQYF. Here the CDR3 DNA reads TGTGCCACCAGCGGGCTTGGCGGGGAAGAGACCCAGTACTTC.

V usage is TRBV15 and J usage is TRBJ2-7; a possible D gene is TRBD1 (6 bases). Germline V gives CDR1 LNHNV, CDR2 YYDKDF (reference sequence). Trimming took 5 bases from V and 3 from J, leaving 11 bases between them. The CDR3 has 13 amino acids. The DNA for the CDR3 is TGTGCCACCAGCCTACTCAGGGGCTACGAGCAGTACTTC. Translated, it gives CATSLLRGYEQYF.

This rearrangement joins TRBV5-6 to TRBJ1-1; TRBD1 is a possible D gene (6 bases). Germline V gene data show CDR1 as SGHDT and CDR2 as YYEEEE. Trimming removed 4 bases from V and 10 bases from J, with 20 bases in between. The CDR3 has 14 amino acids. For the CDR3, the DNA is TGTGCCAGCAGCCCTACCGCCGGCGGGGGGCGAGCTTTCTTT. This codes for CASSPTAGGGRAFF. The entire variable domain, with the rest obtained from reference TRBV5-6 and TRBJ1-1, is as follows: DAGVTQSPTHLIKTRGQQVTLRCSPKSGHDTVSWYQQALGQGPQFIFQYYEEEERQRGNFPDRFSGHQFPNYSSELNVNALLLGDSALYLCASSPTAGGGRAFFGQGTRLTVV.

This clone was detected only a few times. This chain links TRBV5-6 with TRBJ2-7; unclear D gene. The germline V gene has CDR1 SGHDT and CDR2 YYEEEE. The CDR3 spans 13 residues. Trimming removed 4 bases from V and 1 base from J, with 9 bases in between. The DNA of the CDR3 is TGTGCCAGCAGCCCGAGTAGTTCCTACGAGCAGTACTTC. Its translation: CASSPSSSYEQYF.

The V gene is TRBV29-1, the J gene TRBJ2-1; possible D gene TRBD2, 5 bases. Trimming stripped 7 bases from V and 9 bases from J, with 13 bases between. The germline gives CDR1 SQVTM, CDR2 ANQGSEA. The CDR3 is made up of 11 amino acids. In nucleotides, the CDR3 is TGCAGCGCCGGAGGCGGGTCTGAGCAGTTCTTC. Translation: CSAGGGSEQFF.

This clone was seen once. CDR3 coding DNA: TGTGCCAGTAGTACCTCCCGGACAGTTGAAGCTTTCTTT. As protein: CASSTSRTVEAFF. The chain combines TRBV19 with TRBJ1-1; perhaps TRBD1 as D (6 bases). The CDR3 sequence is 13 residues long. Trimming pared 4 bases from V and 7 bases from J, leaving 13 bases between. Germline V gene sequence: CDR1 LNHDA, CDR2 SQIVND (reference sequence). The variable domain in full, with the rest retrieved from reference TRBV19 and TRBJ1-1, is DGGITQSPKYLFRKEGQNVTLSCEQNLNHDAMYWYRQDPGQGLRLIYYSQIVNDFQKGDIAEGYSVSREKKESFPLTVTSAQKNPTAFYLCASSTSRTVEAFFGQGTRLTVV.

The chain is built from TRBV9 and TRBJ2-2, with 8 bases matching TRBD1. Trimming removed 3 bases from V and 1 base from J; junction bases left unmatched: 8. There are 17 residues in the CDR3. Germline values: CDR1 SGDLS, CDR2 YYNGEE. The DNA for the CDR3 is TGTGCCAGCAGCGGATTACAGGGGGTAAAGAACACCGGGGAGCTGTTTTTT. The encoded protein is CASSGLQGVKNTGELFF.

CDR3 residues: CASSLGGLEAFF. CDR3 nucleotide sequence: TGCGCCAGCAGCTTGGGGGGGCTTGAAGCTTTCTTT. The chain employs TRBV5-1 and TRBJ1-1, with D perhaps matching TRBD1 (6 bases). V lost 0 bases to trimming and J lost 7 bases, with 7 bases between them. The CDR3 is 12 residues long. The germline gives CDR1 SGHRS, CDR2 YFSETQ. The full variable domain, its missing parts supplied by reference TRBV5-1 and TRBJ1-1, is KAGVTQTPRYLIKTRGQQVTLSCSPISGHRSVSWYQQTPGQGLQFLFEYFSETQRNKGNFPGRFSGRQFSNSRSEMNVSTLELGDSALYLCASSLGGLEAFFGQGTRLTVV.

The V gene is TRBV6-5, the J gene TRBJ2-7; TRBD1 might be the D (6 bases). The germline gives CDR1 MNHEY, CDR2 SVGAGI. The ends were cut back, 5 bases at V and 0 bases at J, with 14 bases in the middle. The CDR3 totals 15 residues. The CDR3 here is CASSKRDTYSYEQYF. Here the CDR3 DNA reads TGTGCCAGCAGTAAAAGGGACACCTACTCCTACGAGCAGTACTTC.

The chain recombines TRBV19 with TRBJ1-1, with D possibly being TRBD1 (6 bases). Between the trimmed V and J ends, which lost 6 bases and 0 bases, there was a span of 20 bases. Germline V gene sequence: CDR1 LNHDA, CDR2 SQIVND (reference sequence). The CDR3 totals 17 residues. The DNA for the CDR3 is TGTGCCAGTAGGCACCCAGGGGCTTCCCGCATGAACACTGAAGCTTTCTTT. As protein: CASRHPGASRMNTEAFF.

V and J are TRBV27 and TRBJ2-7; D may be TRBD1 (6 bases). Germline V gene sequence: CDR1 MNHEY, CDR2 SMNVEV (reference sequence). Trimming took 5 bases from V and 2 from J, leaving 13 bases between them. The CDR3 is 14 residues long. CDR3 DNA: TGTGCCAGCAGTACCTACAGGGAAACCTACGAGCAGTACTTC. Its translation is CASSTYRETYEQYF.

This chain links TRBV7-7 with TRBJ1-4, with D maybe TRBD1 (5 bases). CDR1 is SSHAT, CDR2 FNYEAQ, per germline (reference sequence). Trimming took off 0 bases at V and 8 bases at J, with 16 bases between the two ends. This CDR3 has 16 amino acids. CDR3 DNA sequence: TGTGCCAGCAGCTTAGCGGGCCCAGGGTCAGGCGAAAAACTGTTTTTT. This translates into CASSLAGPGSGEKLFF.

This chain links TRBV6-6 with TRBJ2-7; D ambiguous. CDR1 MNHNY and CDR2 SVGAGI come from the germline V gene (reference sequence). This CDR3 has 11 residues. Trimming pared 2 bases from V and 7 bases from J, leaving 6 bases between. The DNA of the CDR3 is TGTGCCAGCAGTTACGGCAGGGAGCAGTACTTC. Translation gives CASSYGREQYF.

Only a few counts were recorded for this clone. The chain links TRBV27 to TRBJ1-1; a possible D gene is TRBD1 (5 bases). The V end lost 2 bases, the J end lost 4 bases, and 11 bases lay between the germline ends. Germline CDR1 and CDR2: MNHEY and SMNVEV (reference sequence). The CDR3 consists of 14 residues. CDR3 nucleotides: TGTGCCAGCAGTTTAGTAGGGACTAGCACTGAAGCTTTCTTT. Protein sequence: CASSLVGTSTEAFF.